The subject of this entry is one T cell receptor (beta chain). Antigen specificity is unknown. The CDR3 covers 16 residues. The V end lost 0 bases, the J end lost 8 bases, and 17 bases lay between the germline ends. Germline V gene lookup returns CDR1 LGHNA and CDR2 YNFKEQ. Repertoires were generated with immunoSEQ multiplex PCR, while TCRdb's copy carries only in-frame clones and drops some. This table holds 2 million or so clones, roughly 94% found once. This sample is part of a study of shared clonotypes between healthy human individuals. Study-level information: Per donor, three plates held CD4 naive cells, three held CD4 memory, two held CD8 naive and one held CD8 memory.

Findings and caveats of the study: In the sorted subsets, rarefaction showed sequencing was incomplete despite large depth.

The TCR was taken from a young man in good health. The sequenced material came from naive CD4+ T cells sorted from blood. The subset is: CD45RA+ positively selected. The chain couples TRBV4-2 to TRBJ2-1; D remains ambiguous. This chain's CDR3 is CASSQDLGQSTDEQFF. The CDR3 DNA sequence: TGTGCCAGCAGCCAAGATTTGGGCCAGAGCACGGATGAGCAGTTCTTC.